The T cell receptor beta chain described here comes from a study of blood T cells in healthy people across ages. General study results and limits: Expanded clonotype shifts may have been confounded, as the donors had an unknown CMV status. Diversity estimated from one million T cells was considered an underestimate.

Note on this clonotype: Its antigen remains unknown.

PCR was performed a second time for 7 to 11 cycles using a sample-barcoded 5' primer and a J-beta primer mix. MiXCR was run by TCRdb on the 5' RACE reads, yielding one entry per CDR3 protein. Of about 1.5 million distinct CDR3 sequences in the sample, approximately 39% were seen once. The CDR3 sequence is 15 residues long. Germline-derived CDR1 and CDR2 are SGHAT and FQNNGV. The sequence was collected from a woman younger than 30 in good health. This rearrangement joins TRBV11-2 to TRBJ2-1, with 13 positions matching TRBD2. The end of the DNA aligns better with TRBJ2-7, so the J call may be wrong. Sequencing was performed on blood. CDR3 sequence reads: CASSWTSGSYNEQYF. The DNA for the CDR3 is TGTGCCAGCAGCTGGACTAGCGGGAGCTACAATGAGCAGTACTTC.